These T cell receptor beta chains were read from a single sample in a study of shared clonotypes between healthy human individuals. Only in-frame clones appear in the TCRdb table, and some are missing; sequencing was by immunoSEQ multiplex PCR. This repertoire shows roughly 2.4 million clones, about 94% found once; its top ten account for 0.13%. Sequencing input: naive CD4+ T cells sorted from blood. These receptors all come from a man aged 18 to 35 in good health. The CDR3 runs from the conserved cysteine through the conserved F or W. The D gene is left open where the match is weak. Clone size, where shown, is once, few, many, or a class for clones that have expanded.

v_gene	d_gene	abundance	j_gene	CDR3nt	CDR3aa
TRBV7-3	-	once	TRBJ1-3	TGTGCCAGCAGCCGTGGATCGAGCTCTGGAAACACCATATATTTT	CASSRGSSSGNTIYF
TRBV7-2	TRBD2	once	TRBJ2-1	TGTGCCAGCAGCTTAGCTTTTTCACGGACTAGCGGCGATGAGCAGTTCTTC	CASSLAFSRTSGDEQFF
TRBV5-1	-	-	TRBJ2-2	TGCGCCAGCAGCTTGGTCGGGGGAAGGAACACCGGGGAGCTGTTTTTT	CASSLVGGRNTGELFF
TRBV2	-	-	TRBJ2-3	TGTGCCAGTAAGACAGGCTCTAGCACAGATACGCAGTATTTT	CASKTGSSTDTQYF
TRBV2	TRBD1	-	TRBJ1-4	TGTGCCAGCAAACTGACAGGGGAAGCTAATGAAAAACTGTTTTTT	CASKLTGEANEKLFF
TRBV28	-	-	TRBJ1-4	TGTGCCAGCAGTCCGCGAGGACAGCTAAATGAAAAACTGTTTTTT	CASSPRGQLNEKLFF
TRBV7-2	-	-	TRBJ1-1	TGTGCCAGCAGCTATAAACGTAACACTGAAGCTTTCTTT	CASSYKRNTEAFF
TRBV7-2	-	-	TRBJ2-7	TGTGCCAGCAGCTTAGTCCCCTACGAGCAGTACTTC	CASSLVPYEQYF
TRBV5-4	TRBD1	-	TRBJ1-4	TGTGCCAGCAGCACCGGGACAGGCGGGACTCTAACTAATGAAAAACTGTTTTTT	CASSTGTGGTLTNEKLFF
TRBV20-1	-	-	TRBJ2-5	TGCAGTGCTTCTAGATTAGAGACCCAGTACTTC	CSASRLETQYF
TRBV5-1	-	-	TRBJ2-3	TGCGCCAGCAGCTTGGGAGGTTCAATTAGCACAGATACGCAGTATTTT	CASSLGGSISTDTQYF
TRBV2	-	once	TRBJ2-7	TGTGCCAGCAGTGATACAGGGCCCTACGAGCAGTACTTC	CASSDTGPYEQYF
TRBV30	-	-	TRBJ1-4	TGTGCCTCGACTGGGGGCGCTAATGAAAAACTGTTTTTT	CASTGGANEKLFF
TRBV30	-	-	TRBJ2-2	TGTGCCCGGAGTCCCGGGGGCGCGAACACCGGGGAGCTGTTTTTT	CARSPGGANTGELFF
TRBV6-5	-	-	TRBJ1-2	TGTGCCAGCAGTTACTCGAGGACGGGAAACTATGGCTACACCTTC	CASSYSRTGNYGYTF
TRBV9	-	-	TRBJ2-3	TGTGCCAGCACATCCGGAGGTTCAGATACGCAGTATTTT	CASTSGGSDTQYF
TRBV2	TRBD1	few	TRBJ1-1	TGTGCCAGCAGTGAGGTGCCTCCCGGGACAGGCACTGAAGCTTTCTTT	CASSEVPPGTGTEAFF
TRBV10-3	TRBD2	-	TRBJ2-7	TGTGCCATCAGCCCCTCCCGGGGAGCGGGGAGCTCCTACGAGCAGTACTTC	CAISPSRGAGSSYEQYF
TRBV13	-	-	TRBJ2-7	TGTGCCAGCAGCTTTTTCCCGGGAATACCCTACGAGCAGTACTTC	CASSFFPGIPYEQYF
TRBV7-8	TRBD1	-	TRBJ2-2	TGTGCCAGCAGCTCGACAGGGGCGGACACCGGGGAGCTGTTTTTT	CASSSTGADTGELFF
TRBV28	-	-	TRBJ1-1	TGTGCCAGCAGTCCACGGGTCACTGAAGCTTTCTTT	CASSPRVTEAFF
TRBV7-9	TRBD1	-	TRBJ2-5	TGTGCCAGCAGCCACCAGACAGGGACAGAGACCCAGTACTTC	CASSHQTGTETQYF
TRBV5-4	-	-	TRBJ2-7	TGTGCCAGCAGCTTGGATGGGCGGGGAGTCCGCGAGCAGTACTTC	CASSLDGRGVREQYF
TRBV6-1	TRBD1	-	TRBJ2-7	TGTGCCAGTCTGAGGGACAGAAGCTCCTACGAGCAGTACTTC	CASLRDRSSYEQYF
TRBV5-6	-	-	TRBJ2-7	TGTGCCAGCAGCCCCGGAAGGGGCCACGAGCAGTACTTC	CASSPGRGHEQYF
TRBV19	-	-	TRBJ2-3	TGTGCCAGTAGTATGTTCGGTAGCACAGATACGCAGTATTTT	CASSMFGSTDTQYF
TRBV29-1	TRBD1	-	TRBJ2-7	TGCAGCGTTGAAACAGGGGGGCCGCCCTACGAGCAGTACTTC	CSVETGGPPYEQYF
TRBV5-1	TRBD1	few	TRBJ2-7	TGCGCCAGCAGCTTGGGGGACAGGAGCTCCTACGAGCAGTACTTC	CASSLGDRSSYEQYF
TRBV5-1	-	few	TRBJ1-2	TGCGCCAGCAGCTTGGACACGCAGTGGCAAGGCTACACCTTC	CASSLDTQWQGYTF